Below, one TCR beta chain is given with its context. No antigen is known for it. Base-call qualities are not available, and no considerably larger clone is one nucleotide away. From the germline V gene, CDR1 is SGHVS and CDR2 is FNYEAQ. V and J lose 5 bases and 1 base, and a span of 16 bases separates them. The CDR3 starts with the cysteine, ends with the phenylalanine, and has 16 residues. Of all the DNA, just the CDR3 is kept, 48 bases in frame from base 1. This sample was taken from a study of blood T cell repertoires in COVID-19 (dated by TCRdb to 2019 to 2021). In terms of the full investigation: Samples from collaborators originated in the United States, Italy and Spain and spanned both the acute and convalescent phases of COVID-19. The prospective study material was composed of cDNA or gDNA derived from T cells, B-cell-depleted T cells, or PBMCs. Subjects who had been exposed to COVID-19, were actively infected with it, or had recovered from it provided the deeply sampled blood TCRbeta repertoires that made up the dataset. The repertoires were released in a freely available public database intended as a resource for research on the immune response to SARS-CoV-2. The samples were drawn from the first 160 participants of the ongoing ImmuneRACE study and from some 1,300 subjects provided by 6 global collaborators. The sample metadata nearly always contained a de-identified subject ID, COVID-19 status, age in years and sex. Where available, HLA class I and class II types were taken from metadata supplied by the sample provider and were not determined by assay-based typing.

In Seattle, one collaborating source enrolled patients while the infection was active and tracked those patients longitudinally over the course of disease. Collaborating institutions collected whole blood in K2EDTA tubes following their own protocols. Collaborator samples were shipped for TCRbeta analysis as frozen whole blood, isolated PBMCs, or DNA extracted from either sample type. TCRbeta CDR3 regions were amplified from genomic DNA by means of the immunoSEQ Assay, a bias-controlled multiplex PCR. The authors' analysis ran thus. The number of nucleated cells in each sample was estimated by amplification of reference gene primers within the assay. To quantify the absolute abundance of each unique TCRbeta CDR3 rearrangement, sequence reads were collapsed and filtered. For each sample, productive Simpson clonality was calculated as the square root of Simpson's diversity index over productive rearrangements. The clones in this table, taken by TCRdb from immuneACCESS, are in-frame only. Not every clone is retained; where verified, under half of the shortfall comes from an unresolved V gene, and the cause of the rest is unknown. The DNA gave D and trimming, while V, J and clone size come from that table. This sample holds 250,000 to 300,000 clones; 90% to 95% were observed only once. The ten largest clones take up about 2.2% of the sample.

General findings and caveats noted by the study authors: The quantity of clinical and demographic metadata differed by source and by participant and was supplied without curation.

The receptor chain draws on TRBV7-6 and TRBJ2-3; perhaps TRBD2 is the D gene, with 6 bases matching. The source is a woman in her twenties or thirties with COVID-19, enrolled during active disease. The sample taken for sequencing was peripheral blood. The DNA reads as follows: TGTGCCAGCAGCACTAGACGGGGGACTGGCACAGATACGCAGTATTTT. Translated, it gives CASSTRRGTGTDTQYF.